Listed here are 14 T cell receptor beta chains from one sample, sequenced in a study of technical replicates of blood from a few donors. This table comes from immunoSEQ multiplex PCR, and its TCRdb copy is limited to in-frame clones, with some not included. The sample holds some 79,000 clones, 94% seen once. The sample was T cells isolated from PBMCs. The receptors originated from a human donor in good health.

CDR3 coding DNA: TGCGCCAGCAGCTTGGACACAACTAGCGCCGAGAGGGTAGATACGCAGTATTTT. Amino acids: CASSLDTTSAERVDTQYF. The chain uses TRBV5-1 and TRBJ2-3; TRBD2 matches at 7 bases. Looked up from germline, CDR1 is SGHRS and CDR2 is YFSETQ. The CDR3 runs 18 residues. Unmatched junction bases numbered 15, after V lost 0 bases and J lost 5 bases.

The chain has TRBV5-6 and TRBJ1-1, with 7 bases identical to TRBD1. Germline V lookup: CDR1 SGHDT, CDR2 YYEEEE. The CDR3 has 16 residues. The V and J ends lost 3 bases and 7 bases, in that order; junction bases with no gene match: 15. Here the CDR3 DNA reads TGTGCCAGCAGCTCCCCGGACAGGCGACGTTTCTTTGAAGCTTTCTTT. Its translation is CASSSPDRRRFFEAFF.

CDR3 DNA sequence: TGTGCCAGCAGTGACGACTTGGCAGGACTAGCGGGGGGGACCTACGAGCAGTACTTC. It specifies CASSDDLAGLAGGTYEQYF. The rearrangement links TRBV2 to TRBJ2-7; 15 bases fit TRBD2. The junction had 11 bases not matched to a gene; V was cut back by 3 bases and J by 2 bases. This CDR3 has 19 amino acids. Germline assignment: CDR1 SNHLY and CDR2 FYNNEI.

The J gene is TRBJ2-1, the V gene TRBV19; D is undetermined. V lost 5 bases to trimming and J lost 0 bases, with 14 bases between them. CDR1 and CDR2 from the germline V gene are LNHDA and SQIVND (reference sequence). This CDR3 is 16 amino acids long. The CDR3: CASSPRGVNSYNEQFF. The CDR3 coding sequence is TGTGCCAGTAGTCCCCGTGGAGTTAACTCCTACAATGAGCAGTTCTTC. Combining the CDR3 with reference TRBV19 and TRBJ2-1 gives the whole variable domain DGGITQSPKYLFRKEGQNVTLSCEQNLNHDAMYWYRQDPGQGLRLIYYSQIVNDFQKGDIAEGYSVSREKKESFPLTVTSAQKNPTAFYLCASSPRGVNSYNEQFFGPGTRLTVL.

The V and J genes are TRBV5-1 and TRBJ1-6; D gene ambiguous. CDR3 size: 16 residues. V gave up 4 bases and J gave up 6 bases, with 17 bases separating them. The germline gives CDR1 SGHRS, CDR2 YFSETQ. The CDR3 DNA sequence: TGCGCCAGCAGCACGGCAGAGGGTCGGCGTAATTCACCCCTCCACTTT. It translates to CASSTAEGRRNSPLHF.

The V and J genes are TRBV2 and TRBJ2-1, with TRBD2 matching over 12 bases. Germline CDR1 and CDR2: SNHLY and FYNNEI. V shed 10 bases, J shed 2 bases, and the junction held 9 bases outside the gene matches. The CDR3 runs 16 residues. The CDR3 sequence: CATSSRTSGTYNEQFF. CDR3 sequence (DNA): TGTGCCACCTCGAGCCGGACTAGCGGGACCTACAATGAGCAGTTCTTC.

This rearrangement joins TRBV14 to TRBJ2-3, with D tentatively TRBD2 (6 bases). Trimming removed 4 bases at V and 2 bases at J, with 19 bases between. Germline V gene data show CDR1 as SGHDN and CDR2 as FVKESK. The CDR3 is made up of 17 amino acids. In DNA, the CDR3 is TGTGCCAGCAGCCTGGCCCGGGACTCGAGAATCACAGATACGCAGTATTTT. This codes for CASSLARDSRITDTQYF.

The rearrangement joins TRBV4-1 to TRBJ1-4, with a possible D match to TRBD1 (5 bases). CDR1 is MGHRA, CDR2 YSYEKL, per germline. V was shortened by 4 bases and J by 0 bases, with 21 bases between the two germline ends. The CDR3 length is 19 residues. The CDR3 here is CASSLVQVTQIATNEKLFF. CDR3 nucleotide sequence: TGCGCCAGCAGCCTTGTACAGGTCACCCAAATCGCAACTAATGAAAAACTGTTTTTT.

The rearrangement links TRBV10-2 to TRBJ2-7, with D maybe TRBD2 (6 bases). This CDR3 has 15 residues. CDR1 WSHSY and CDR2 SAAADI come from the germline V gene. Between the trimmed V and J ends, which lost 3 bases and 3 bases, there was a span of 15 bases. CDR3 DNA sequence: TGCGCCAGCAGTGACCTCGGGACTGGTCGCTACGAGCAGTACTTC. Translated, it gives CASSDLGTGRYEQYF.

The chain couples TRBV28 to TRBJ1-2, with D tentatively TRBD1 (6 bases). CDR3 length: 14 amino acids. Looked up from germline, CDR1 is MDHEN and CDR2 is SYDVKM. Trimming shortened V by 2 bases and J by 2 bases, and 9 bases separated the two germline ends. CDR3 sequence reads: CASSLGQSNYGYTF. CDR3 coding DNA: TGTGCCAGCAGTTTAGGACAGTCCAACTATGGCTACACCTTC.

This chain links TRBV11-2 with TRBJ2-2, with D perhaps TRBD1 (6 bases). CDR3 length: 17 residues. The V end lost 0 bases, the J end lost 3 bases, and 14 bases lay between the germline ends. The germline V gene encodes CDR1 SGHAT and CDR2 FQNNGV. CDR3 sequence: CASSLEVGDTYTGELFF. Written as DNA, the CDR3 is TGTGCCAGCAGCTTAGAGGTCGGGGACACCTACACCGGGGAGCTGTTTTTT. Full variable domain (remainder filled in from reference TRBV11-2 and TRBJ2-2): EAGVAQSPRYKIIEKRQSVAFWCNPISGHATLYWYQQILGQGPKLLIQFQNNGVVDDSQLPKDRFSAERLKGVDSTLKIQPAKLEDSAVYLCASSLEVGDTYTGELFFGEGSRLTVL.

The CDR3, as DNA: TGTGCCATCAGTGAGAATAAAGGGGTCTACAATGAGCAGTTCTTC. It is translated as CAISENKGVYNEQFF. This sequence joins TRBV10-3 and TRBJ2-1, with D possibly matching TRBD1 (5 bases). Germline V gene data show CDR1 as ENHRY and CDR2 as SYGVKD. V shed 2 bases and J shed 3 bases, with 11 bases lying between them. This CDR3 comprises 15 residues.

V usage is TRBV4-1 and J usage is TRBJ1-5, with a possible D match to TRBD1 (5 bases). The ends were cut back, 4 bases at V and 0 bases at J, with 19 bases in the middle. Germline V gene data show CDR1 as MGHRA and CDR2 as YSYEKL. The CDR3 extends over 18 amino acids. CDR3 coding DNA: TGCGCCAGCAGCCGCGCTGGCTGGACAAAAGATAGCAATCAGCCCCAGCATTTT. Translating it yields CASSRAGWTKDSNQPQHF.

The chain has TRBV5-4 and TRBJ2-7, with a possible D match to TRBD1 (5 bases). V gave up 0 bases and J gave up 3 bases, with 13 bases separating them. The length of the CDR3 is 15 residues. Germline CDR1 is SGHNT and CDR2 is YYREEE (reference sequence). CDR3 in amino acids: CASSLDPGHYYEQYF. The CDR3 DNA reads TGTGCCAGCAGCTTGGATCCCGGACACTACTACGAGCAGTACTTC.